This T cell receptor beta chain was recorded in a study of blood T cell repertoires in COVID-19. Method: immunoSEQ multiplex PCR; TCRdb's copy keeps in-frame clones and lacks some. The sample records roughly 43,000 clones, 90% being singletons. Between the trimmed V and J ends, which lost 6 bases and 1 base, there was a span of 12 bases. Germline V gene lookup returns CDR1 LNHDA and CDR2 SQIVND (reference sequence). The length of the CDR3 is 14 residues. The sequenced sample was peripheral blood. The gene calls are TRBV19 and TRBJ1-1; D is unresolved. The clonotype was recovered from a man in his forties or fifties with active COVID-19. In DNA, the CDR3 is TGTGCCAGTAGGATCACAGATTCGAACACTGAAGCTTTCTTT. Protein product: CASRITDSNTEAFF.